The 32 T cell receptor beta chains below were found in one sample sequenced in a study of blood T cell repertoires in COVID-19. Method: immunoSEQ multiplex PCR; TCRdb's copy keeps in-frame clones and lacks some. The sample holds 200,000 to 250,000 clones, 70% to 90% seen once. The source material was peripheral blood. Receptors were obtained from a woman aged 40 to 49 with acute or convalescent COVID-19.

The rearrangement joins TRBV6-1 to TRBJ1-3, with a tentative D call TRBD1 (6 bases). The CDR3 is 15 residues long. Germline V CDR1 and CDR2: MNHNS, SASEGT. Trimming cost V 5 bases and J 4 bases, with 15 bases left between them. The CDR3 region has the DNA TGTGCCAGCAGTCCACACAGGGCATCGGGAAACACCATATATTTT. Protein product: CASSPHRASGNTIYF.

The V and J genes are TRBV2 and TRBJ2-4; D is unclear. V lost 5 bases and J lost 7, with 6 bases in between. This CDR3 has 11 amino acids. Per the germline V gene, CDR1 is SNHLY and CDR2 is FYNNEI. CDR3 nucleotides: TGTGCCAGCAGTCCCCTCAACATTCAGTACTTC. Translation gives CASSPLNIQYF.

The gene calls are TRBV6-5 and TRBJ1-2; TRBD1 matches at 7 bases. CDR1 is MNHEY and CDR2 is SVGAGI in the germline V gene. The V gene end was trimmed by 4 bases and the J gene end by 6 bases; junction bases not matched to a gene: 11. The CDR3 runs 15 residues. The CDR3 spells CASSSHSAGGNGYTF. Written as DNA, the CDR3 is TGTGCCAGCAGTTCACACTCGGCAGGGGGAAATGGCTACACCTTC.

The chain carries TRBV18 and TRBJ1-2, with D maybe TRBD1 (6 bases). V dropped 3 bases and J dropped 4 bases, with 21 bases sitting between them. The CDR3 spans 17 residues. CDR1 and CDR2 (germline): KGHSH, LQKENI. The CDR3 bases are TGTGCCAGCTCACCCTCAACGTACAGGGAACCTGGCTATGGCTACACCTTC. As protein: CASSPSTYREPGYGYTF.

The V gene is TRBV24-1, the J gene TRBJ2-5, with TRBD1 matching 8 bases. With V trimmed by 5 bases and J by 2 bases, 6 bases remained unmatched. Per germline, CDR1 KGHDR and CDR2 SFDVKD. This CDR3 contains 15 residues. CDR3 in amino acids: CATSGGTGAQETQYF. The CDR3 DNA reads TGTGCCACCAGTGGCGGGACAGGAGCTCAAGAGACCCAGTACTTC.

This chain links TRBV9 with TRBJ1-5, with D maybe TRBD1 (5 bases). Germline V lookup: CDR1 SGDLS, CDR2 YYNGEE. The V end was cut by 3 bases, the J end by 2 bases, with 6 bases between. The CDR3 sequence is 13 residues long. The CDR3 nucleotides read TGTGCCAGCAGCGGGGGGGGCAATCAGCCCCAGCATTTT. Its protein product is CASSGGGNQPQHF.

V is TRBV20-1 and J is TRBJ1-2, with TRBD1 matching over 9 bases. The CDR3 consists of 15 residues. V dropped 3 bases and J dropped 5; count of bases not matched to a gene: 10. Germline values: CDR1 DFQATT, CDR2 SNEGSKA (reference sequence). In nucleotides, the CDR3 is TGCAGTGCTAGTGGCTTTGGACAGGGGTTTTATGGCTACACCTTC. Residues: CSASGFGQGFYGYTF.

The chain recombines TRBV30 with TRBJ1-5; 9 positions agree with TRBD1. This CDR3 is built from 16 residues. Losses at the gene ends were 0 bases for V and 5 bases for J; bases not matched to a gene: 8. The V gene's germline CDR1 is GTSNPN and CDR2 SVGIG (reference sequence). CDR3 bases: TGTGCCTGGAGTGTTCGAACAGGGGGCCTAGATCAGCCCCAGCATTTT. Translated, it gives CAWSVRTGGLDQPQHF.

V is TRBV30 and J is TRBJ2-1; D remains ambiguous. The germline gives CDR1 GTSNPN, CDR2 SVGIG (reference sequence). V was cut by 1 base and J by 0 bases, with 10 bases left in between. The CDR3 length is 15 residues. CDR3 sequence: CAWSGSEISYNEQFF. CDR3 nucleotide sequence: TGTGCCTGGAGTGGAAGCGAGATCTCCTACAATGAGCAGTTCTTC.

V gene TRBV19 combines with J gene TRBJ1-6, with D perhaps matching TRBD1 (6 bases). CDR3 size: 15 residues. Germline assignment: CDR1 LNHDA and CDR2 SQIVND (reference sequence). V was trimmed by 10 bases and J by 0 bases, leaving 13 bases between them. CDR3: CATGQMSSYNSPLHF. As DNA, the CDR3 is TGTGCCACCGGACAGATGAGCTCCTATAATTCACCCCTCCACTTT.

The gene calls are TRBV24-1 and TRBJ1-1; no clear D. The V gene lost 5 bases and the J gene lost 4 bases, with 10 bases spanning the gap. Germline CDR1 is KGHDR and CDR2 is SFDVKD. The CDR3 consists of 13 residues. The CDR3 DNA reads as TGTGCCACCAGTGGATTGGGGAGCACTGAAGCTTTCTTT. It specifies CATSGLGSTEAFF.

The chain combines TRBV3-1 (or the pseudogene TRBV3-2) with TRBJ2-7, with D possibly matching TRBD2 (6 bases). V lost 0 bases, J lost 6 bases, and 9 bases lay in between. The CDR3 runs 13 residues. Germline loops: CDR1 LGHDT, CDR2 YNNKEL (reference sequence). CDR3 bases: TGTGCCAGCAGCCAAGACCACGGGAGCGAGCAGTACGTC. Its translation: CASSQDHGSEQYV.

CDR3 DNA sequence: TGTGCCAGCAGCGTAGAACAGGGGGCCTCCTATGGCTACACCTTC. Translated: CASSVEQGASYGYTF. The chain combines TRBV9 with TRBJ1-2; 9 nucleotides match TRBD1. The CDR3 has 15 residues. V lost 0 bases, J lost 4 bases, and 4 bases stayed unmatched. Germline V CDR1 and CDR2: SGDLS, YYNGEE.

The chain links TRBV19 to TRBJ2-7, with TRBD1 matching 7 bases. Germline V gene lookup returns CDR1 LNHDA and CDR2 SQIVND (reference sequence). The V gene end was trimmed by 6 bases and the J gene end by 1 base; junction bases not matched to a gene: 9. This CDR3 is 15 amino acids long. The chain's CDR3 is CASSFKGDSSYEQYV. The CDR3, as DNA: TGTGCCAGTAGCTTTAAAGGGGACAGTTCCTACGAGCAGTACGTC.

The chain joins TRBV10-1 to TRBJ2-7; 7 positions match TRBD1. V lost 7 bases to trimming and J lost 0 bases; unmatched junction nucleotides: 6. The germline V gene encodes CDR1 WNHNN and CDR2 SYGVQD (reference sequence). This CDR3 contains 14 residues. The CDR3 nucleotides read TGCGCCAGCAATCTGGACAGGAGCTCCTACGAGCAGTACGTC. Translating it yields CASNLDRSSYEQYV.

V gene TRBV5-8 combines with J gene TRBJ2-1; D is possibly TRBD1 (6 bases). The CDR3 consists of 15 residues. Trimming took off 4 bases at V and 3 bases at J, with 14 bases between the two ends. Per germline, CDR1 SGHTS and CDR2 YDEGEE. DNA for the CDR3: TGTGCCAGCAGCCAACTTCAGGGGAGCTACAATGAGCAGTTCTTC. Translated, it gives CASSQLQGSYNEQFF. The full variable domain, in which reference TRBV5-8 and TRBJ2-1 provide the parts outside the CDR3, is EAGVTQSPTHLIKTRGQQATLRCSPISGHTSVYWYQQALGLGLQFLLWYDEGEERNRGNFPPRFSGRQFPNYSSELNVNALELEDSALYLCASSQLQGSYNEQFFGPGTRLTVL.

The chain is built from TRBV10-3 and TRBJ1-2; 12 bases agree with TRBD1. Per the germline V gene, CDR1 is ENHRY and CDR2 is SYGVKD. There are 18 residues in the CDR3. The ends lost 0 bases at V and 7 bases at J; junction bases unmatched: 12. CDR3 DNA: TGTGCCATCAGTGAGTCGGGGGACAGGGGGCGAAGTTCGCGTGGCTACACCTTC. Residues: CAISESGDRGRSSRGYTF.

V is TRBV19 and J is TRBJ1-5, with 10 bases matching TRBD1. V gave up 1 base and J gave up 7 bases; unmatched junction bases: 10. The germline V gene has CDR1 LNHDA and CDR2 SQIVND (reference sequence). The CDR3 has 17 amino acids. The CDR3 here is CASSIGGDRGSRQPQHF. In nucleotides, the CDR3 is TGTGCCAGTAGTATAGGTGGGGACAGGGGAAGTCGGCAGCCCCAGCATTTT.

This chain connects TRBV27 to TRBJ1-2, with D uncertain. The CDR3 has 16 amino acids. Germline assignment: CDR1 MNHEY and CDR2 SMNVEV (reference sequence). V was trimmed by 3 bases and J by 4 bases, leaving 18 bases between them. The CDR3 loop is CASSFRHSTLSYGYTF. In DNA form, the CDR3 reads TGTGCCAGCAGTTTCCGCCACAGCACCCTTAGCTATGGCTACACCTTC.

This chain links TRBV11-2 with TRBJ2-5, with 10 positions matching TRBD1. The junction had 10 bases not matched to a gene; V was cut back by 9 bases and J by 6 bases. The germline gives CDR1 SGHAT, CDR2 FQNNGV. There are 14 residues in the CDR3. DNA for the CDR3: TGTGCCAGTCGAGCGGGACAGGGGATGAAGACCCAGTACTTC. Protein: CASRAGQGMKTQYF.

The chain combines TRBV30 with TRBJ1-2; the D gene is possibly TRBD1 (5 bases). CDR1 and CDR2 (germline): GTSNPN, SVGIG (reference sequence). V was clipped by 1 base and J by 7 bases, with 7 bases between them. The CDR3 is 11 residues long. The CDR3 spells CAWSGGFGYTF. CDR3 sequence (DNA): TGTGCCTGGAGTGGGGGCTTTGGCTACACCTTC.

This clone appeared a single time. This chain uses TRBV12-3 or TRBV12-4 with TRBJ1-1; D gene uncertain. The CDR3 sequence is 13 residues long. V shed 4 bases and J shed 5 bases, with 11 bases lying between them. Here the CDR3 reads CASSSPVVTEAFF. DNA for the CDR3: TGTGCCAGCAGTTCCCCAGTGGTGACTGAAGCTTTCTTT.

V usage is TRBV24-1 and J usage is TRBJ1-1; D is ambiguous. V lost 8 bases and J lost 5, with 17 bases in between. The CDR3 totals 14 residues. Germline V lookup: CDR1 KGHDR, CDR2 SFDVKD. DNA for the CDR3: TGTGCCACCAAGGGCTGGCCCGGAGGTACTGAAGCTTTCTTT. Encoded protein: CATKGWPGGTEAFF.

The gene calls are TRBV24-1 and TRBJ2-3; perhaps TRBD2 as D (7 bases). The CDR3 has 16 residues. The germline V gene encodes CDR1 KGHDR and CDR2 SFDVKD. V was cut by 4 bases and J by 6 bases, with 19 bases left in between. This CDR3 is CATSDPGGDASDTQYF. As DNA, the CDR3 is TGTGCCACCAGTGACCCGGGGGGCGACGCCTCTGATACGCAGTATTTT.

This clone was detected only once. This chain uses TRBV2 with TRBJ2-2, with 9 bases identical to TRBD2. The germline V gene has CDR1 SNHLY and CDR2 FYNNEI. The CDR3 extends over 15 amino acids. The V gene end was trimmed by 5 bases and the J gene end by 1 base; junction bases not matched to a gene: 2. The CDR3 region has the DNA TGTGCCAGCAGTTTTAGCGGGGGGAACACCGGGGAGCTGTTTTTT. Protein product: CASSFSGGNTGELFF.

This clone was seen a single time. This chain links TRBV24-1 with TRBJ2-2; D call uncertain. V was shortened by 3 bases and J by 3 bases, with 7 bases between the two germline ends. The CDR3 consists of 14 residues. Germline V gene sequence: CDR1 KGHDR, CDR2 SFDVKD. The CDR3: CATSDRRDTGELFF. The DNA for the CDR3 is TGTGCCACCAGTGATCGACGGGACACCGGGGAGCTGTTTTTT.

The chain recombines TRBV10-3 with TRBJ1-1; 11 positions match TRBD1. J was trimmed by 4 bases and V by 4 bases; bases with no gene match: 2. Germline loops: CDR1 ENHRY, CDR2 SYGVKD. This CDR3 is built from 14 residues. The DNA for the CDR3 is TGTGCCATCAGTGTGGGACAGGGGGGCACTGAAGCTTTCTTT. This sequence encodes CAISVGQGGTEAFF.

This chain connects TRBV9 to TRBJ1-2; D not resolved. Germline CDR1 and CDR2: SGDLS and YYNGEE. V gave up 3 bases and J gave up 1 base, with 16 bases separating them. The CDR3 runs 16 residues. For the CDR3, the DNA is TGTGCCAGCAGCGCGATGGAGGCCCTCCTTAACTATGGCTACACCTTC. Its protein is CASSAMEALLNYGYTF.

The chain joins TRBV7-6 to TRBJ2-1, with D maybe TRBD2 (6 bases). Germline V lookup: CDR1 SGHVS, CDR2 FNYEAQ. The length of the CDR3 is 15 residues. Trimming took off 0 bases at V and 3 bases at J, with 9 bases between the two ends. In DNA, the CDR3 is TGTGCCAGCAGCTTAGCGGGCGGGGTCTACAATGAGCAGTTCTTC. This gives the protein CASSLAGGVYNEQFF. The full variable domain, in which reference TRBV7-6 and TRBJ2-1 provide the parts outside the CDR3, is GAGVSQSPRYKVTKRGQDVALRCDPISGHVSLYWYRQALGQGPEFLTYFNYEAQQDKSGLPNDRFSAERPEGSISTLTIQRTEQRDSAMYRCASSLAGGVYNEQFFGPGTRLTVL.

The chain has TRBV10-3 and TRBJ1-2; a possible D gene is TRBD1 (5 bases). V was clipped by 6 bases and J by 6 bases, with 11 bases between them. The CDR3 has 12 amino acids. CDR1 and CDR2 from the germline V gene are ENHRY and SYGVKD. The CDR3 sequence is CAIRGTGDGYTF. DNA for the CDR3: TGTGCCATCAGGGGGACGGGAGATGGCTACACCTTC.

The gene calls are TRBV7-2 and TRBJ1-1; D remains ambiguous. The CDR3 spans 14 residues. Germline V gene lookup returns CDR1 SGHTA and CDR2 FQGNSA. V was shortened by 1 base and J by 4 bases, with 10 bases between the two germline ends. The CDR3 loop is CASSLVGTGTEAFF. The CDR3 DNA reads as TGTGCCAGCAGCTTAGTCGGTACTGGCACTGAAGCTTTCTTT.

The chain combines TRBV15 with TRBJ1-4; D possibly corresponds to TRBD1 (5 bases). Germline V lookup: CDR1 LNHNV, CDR2 YYDKDF (reference sequence). The CDR3 covers 16 residues. Trimming cost V 0 bases and J 4 bases, with 12 bases left between them. In DNA, the CDR3 is TGTGCCACCAGCAGAGATTCGCAGGGCTATAATGAAAAACTGTTTTTT. Translated, it gives CATSRDSQGYNEKLFF.